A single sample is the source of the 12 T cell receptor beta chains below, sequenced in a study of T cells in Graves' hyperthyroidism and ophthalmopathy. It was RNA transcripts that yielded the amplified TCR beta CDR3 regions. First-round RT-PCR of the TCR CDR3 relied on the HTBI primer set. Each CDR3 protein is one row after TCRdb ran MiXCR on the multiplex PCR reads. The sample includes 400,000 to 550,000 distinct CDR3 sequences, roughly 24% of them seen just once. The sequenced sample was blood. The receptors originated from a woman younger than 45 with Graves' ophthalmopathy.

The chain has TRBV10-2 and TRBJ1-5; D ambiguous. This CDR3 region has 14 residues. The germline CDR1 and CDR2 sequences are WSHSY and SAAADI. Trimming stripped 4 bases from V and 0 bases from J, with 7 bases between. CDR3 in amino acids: CASSGFHSNQPQHF. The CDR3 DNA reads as TGCGCCAGCAGTGGATTTCATAGCAATCAGCCCCAGCATTTT.

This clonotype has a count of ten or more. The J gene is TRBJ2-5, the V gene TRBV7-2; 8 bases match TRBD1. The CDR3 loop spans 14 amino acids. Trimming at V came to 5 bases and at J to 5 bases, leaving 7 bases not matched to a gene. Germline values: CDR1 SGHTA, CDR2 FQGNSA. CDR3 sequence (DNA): TGTGCCAGCAGCCTAGGGGACAGGAGGGAGACCCAGTACTTC. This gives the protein CASSLGDRRETQYF.

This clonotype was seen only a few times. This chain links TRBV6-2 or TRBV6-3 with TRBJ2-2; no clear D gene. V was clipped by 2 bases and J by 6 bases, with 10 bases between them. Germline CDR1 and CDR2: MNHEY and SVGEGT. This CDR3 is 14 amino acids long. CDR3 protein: CASSYAWQSGELFF. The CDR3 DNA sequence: TGTGCCAGCAGTTACGCCTGGCAGTCCGGGGAGCTGTTTTTT.

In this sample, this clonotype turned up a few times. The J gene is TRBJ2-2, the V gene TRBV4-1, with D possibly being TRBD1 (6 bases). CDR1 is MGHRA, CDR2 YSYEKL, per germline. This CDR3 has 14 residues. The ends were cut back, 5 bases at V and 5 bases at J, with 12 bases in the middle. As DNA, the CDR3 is TGCGCCAGCAGCTTACAGGGTTTGACCGGGGAGCTGTTTTTT. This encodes CASSLQGLTGELFF.

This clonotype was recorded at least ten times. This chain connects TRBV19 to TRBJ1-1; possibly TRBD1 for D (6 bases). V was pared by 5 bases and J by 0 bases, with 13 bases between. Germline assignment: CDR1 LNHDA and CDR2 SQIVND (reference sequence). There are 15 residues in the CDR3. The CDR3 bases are TGTGCCAGTAGTGACGACAGGCTAATGAACACTGAAGCTTTCTTT. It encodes CASSDDRLMNTEAFF.

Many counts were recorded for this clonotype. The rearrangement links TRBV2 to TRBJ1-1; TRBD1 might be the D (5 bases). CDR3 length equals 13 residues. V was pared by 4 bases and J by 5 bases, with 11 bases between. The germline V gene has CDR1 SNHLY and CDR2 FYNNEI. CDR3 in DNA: TGTGCCAGCAGTGCTGAGGGGTGGACTGAAGCTTTCTTT. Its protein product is CASSAEGWTEAFF.

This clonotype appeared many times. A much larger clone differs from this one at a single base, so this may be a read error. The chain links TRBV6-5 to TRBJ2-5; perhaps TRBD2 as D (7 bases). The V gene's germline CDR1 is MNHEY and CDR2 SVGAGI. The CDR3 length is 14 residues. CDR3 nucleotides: TGTGCCAGCAGTTCCGGGGGAGGGGGAGAGACCAAGTACTTC. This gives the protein CASSSGGGGETKYF.

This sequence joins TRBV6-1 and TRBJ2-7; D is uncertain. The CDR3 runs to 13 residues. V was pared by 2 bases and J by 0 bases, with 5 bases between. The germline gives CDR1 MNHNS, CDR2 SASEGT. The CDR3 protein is CASSEMASYEQYF. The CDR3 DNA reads TGTGCCAGCAGTGAAATGGCCTCCTACGAGCAGTACTTC.

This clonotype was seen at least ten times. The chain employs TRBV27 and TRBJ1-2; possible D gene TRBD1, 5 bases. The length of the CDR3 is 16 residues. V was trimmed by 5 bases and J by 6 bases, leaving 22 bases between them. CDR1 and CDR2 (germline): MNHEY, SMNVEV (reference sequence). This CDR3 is CASSNRQLMDRDGYTF. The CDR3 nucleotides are TGTGCCAGCAGTAACCGACAGCTCATGGACCGTGATGGCTACACCTTC.

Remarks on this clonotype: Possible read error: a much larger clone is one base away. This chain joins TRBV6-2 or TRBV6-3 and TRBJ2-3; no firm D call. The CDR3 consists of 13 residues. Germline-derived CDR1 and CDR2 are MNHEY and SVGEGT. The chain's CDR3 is CVSSYMSTDTQYF. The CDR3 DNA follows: TGTGTCAGCAGTTACATGAGCACAGATACGCAGTATTTT.

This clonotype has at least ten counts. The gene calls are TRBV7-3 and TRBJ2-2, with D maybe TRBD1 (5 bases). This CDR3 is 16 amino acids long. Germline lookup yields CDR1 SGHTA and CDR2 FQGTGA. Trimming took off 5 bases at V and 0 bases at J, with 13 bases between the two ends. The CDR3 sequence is CASSMADRPNTGELFF. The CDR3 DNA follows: TGTGCCAGCAGCATGGCCGACAGACCGAACACCGGGGAGCTGTTTTTT.

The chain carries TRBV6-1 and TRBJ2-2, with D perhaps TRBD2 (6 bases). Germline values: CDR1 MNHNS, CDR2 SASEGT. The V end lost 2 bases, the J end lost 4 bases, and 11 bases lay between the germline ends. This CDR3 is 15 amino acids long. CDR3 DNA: TGTGCCAGCAGTGAAAAGGAGGAGGGCACCGGGGAGCTGTTTTTT. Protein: CASSEKEEGTGELFF.